The clone carrying this T cell receptor beta chain was recorded a few times. This sample was included in a study of blood T cell repertoires in COVID-19. Source study methods: Nucleated cell counts were estimated from reference gene primer amplification. Produced via immunoSEQ multiplex PCR; TCRdb's table is partial and in-frame only. From that table come the V and J calls and clone size; the DNA was used to work out D and trimming. The sample yields approximately 150,000 clones, about nine tenths seen once. The V and J ends lost 4 bases and 3 bases respectively, with 13 bases between them. The CDR3 consists of 15 residues. CDR1 is SGDLS and CDR2 is YYNGEE in the germline V gene.

The sample was peripheral blood. The V and J genes are TRBV9 and TRBJ2-2; possible D gene TRBD2, 5 bases. The sequence was collected from an older woman with acute or convalescent COVID-19. CDR3 in DNA: TGTGCCAGCAGCCCACGGACTCGGGACACCGGGGAGCTGTTTTTT. Its protein product is CASSPRTRDTGELFF.